These 15 T cell receptor beta chains were all obtained from the same sample, sequenced in a study of PD-L1 blockade in urothelial cancer. TCRdb's copy holds only in-frame clones and misses some; the assay was immunoSEQ multiplex PCR. Of some 66,000 clones listed, about 90% are singletons. Regarding time point: pretreatment peripheral blood. The source material was PBMCs, sampled around atezolizumab (anti-PD-L1) treatment. These receptors all come from a man in his sixties with urothelial cancer.

This clone turned up a few times. This chain connects TRBV2 to TRBJ1-6; the D is unclear. Germline lookup yields CDR1 SNHLY and CDR2 FYNNEI. The germline V and J ends were trimmed by 2 bases and 7 bases, with 9 bases remaining between them. The CDR3 loop spans 14 amino acids. Here the CDR3 reads CASSENYGNSPLHF. The CDR3 nucleotides are TGTGCCAGCAGTGAAAACTACGGGAATTCACCCCTCCACTTT.

V gene TRBV7-2 combines with J gene TRBJ1-3, with TRBD1 matching 7 bases. From germline, CDR1 is SGHTA and CDR2 FQGNSA. V gave up 1 base and J gave up 0 bases; unmatched junction bases: 3. The CDR3 has 16 residues. CDR3 nucleotides: TGTGCCAGCAGCTTAGAGGGACAGTACTCTGGAAACACCATATATTTT. Residues: CASSLEGQYSGNTIYF.

The rearrangement uses TRBV6-1 and TRBJ2-4, with D perhaps TRBD1 (6 bases). CDR3 size: 13 residues. Per germline, CDR1 MNHNS and CDR2 SASEGT. V shed 3 bases and J shed 5 bases, with 8 bases lying between them. Here the CDR3 DNA reads TGTGCCAGCAGTGACCGACAGGAAAACATTCAGTACTTC. Encoded protein: CASSDRQENIQYF.

J is TRBJ1-5 and V is TRBV2; 10 positions match TRBD1. This CDR3 is built from 14 residues. Germline lookup yields CDR1 SNHLY and CDR2 FYNNEI. The V and J ends lost 8 bases and 2 bases, in that order; junction bases with no gene match: 3. The CDR3 protein is CASRTGGGNQPQHF. The CDR3 DNA reads TGTGCCAGCCGGACAGGGGGAGGCAATCAGCCCCAGCATTTT.

This clone was counted between two and nine times. CDR3 in amino acids: CASSLAGLGSLILGTEAFF. The CDR3 DNA sequence: TGCGCCAGCAGCTTGGCAGGGTTGGGAAGTTTGATTCTGGGCACTGAAGCTTTCTTT. This chain links TRBV5-1 with TRBJ1-1; D is perhaps TRBD1 (5 bases). With 0 bases removed from V and 4 bases from J, the gap between germline ends came to 25 bases. The CDR3 is 19 residues long. Germline values: CDR1 SGHRS, CDR2 YFSETQ.

The chain couples TRBV28 to TRBJ2-1, with D perhaps matching TRBD1 (7 bases). V was cut by 2 bases and J by 2 bases, with 13 bases left in between. CDR1 is MDHEN, CDR2 SYDVKM, per germline. This CDR3 comprises 16 residues. The CDR3 spells CASSLGGQGAYNEQFF. The CDR3 DNA is TGTGCCAGCAGTTTAGGAGGGCAGGGGGCCTACAATGAGCAGTTCTTC. Combining the CDR3 with reference TRBV28 and TRBJ2-1 gives the whole variable domain DVKVTQSSRYLVKRTGEKVFLECVQDMDHENMFWYRQDPGLGLRLIYFSYDVKMKEKGDIPEGYSVSREKKERFSLILESASTNQTSMYLCASSLGGQGAYNEQFFGPGTRLTVL.

This chain links TRBV19 with TRBJ1-3, with unresolved D. The CDR3 extends over 15 amino acids. From germline, CDR1 is LNHDA and CDR2 SQIVND (reference sequence). V lost 6 bases to trimming and J lost 0 bases, with 12 bases between them. The CDR3 region is CASSPLSTSGNTIYF. The CDR3 DNA is TGTGCCAGTAGCCCTCTAAGCACCTCTGGAAACACCATATATTTT.

V gene TRBV30 combines with J gene TRBJ2-1; 8 bases match TRBD2. J gave up 4 bases and V 5 bases, and 10 bases lay outside the gene matches. The CDR3 totals 15 residues. The germline gives CDR1 GTSNPN, CDR2 SVGIG (reference sequence). Written as DNA, the CDR3 is TGTGCCTGGTATTCGGGGGGGGCAGGGTACAATGAGCAGTTCTTC. It encodes CAWYSGGAGYNEQFF.

V and J are TRBV30 and TRBJ1-2; tentative D call: TRBD1 (5 bases). V lost 1 base to trimming and J lost 6 bases, with 18 bases between them. This CDR3 region has 15 residues. Germline V gene lookup returns CDR1 GTSNPN and CDR2 SVGIG (reference sequence). The CDR3 reads CAWSAVNTAGNGYTF. In nucleotides, the CDR3 is TGTGCCTGGAGTGCCGTAAATACCGCAGGGAATGGCTACACCTTC. Filled out from reference TRBV30 and TRBJ1-2, the complete variable domain reads SQTIHQWPATLVQPVGSPLSLECTVEGTSNPNLYWYRQAAGRGLQLLFYSVGIGQISSEVPQNLSASRPQDRQFILSSKKLLLSDSGFYLCAWSAVNTAGNGYTFGSGTRLTVV.

The gene calls are TRBV6-5 and TRBJ2-7, with 7 bases matching TRBD2. The CDR3 sequence is 11 residues long. Germline lookup yields CDR1 MNHEY and CDR2 SVGAGI. V trimming: 8 bases; J trimming: 3 bases; junction bases outside the gene matches: 1. The CDR3 loop reads CASQRGYEQYF. The CDR3 coding sequence is TGTGCCAGCCAGCGGGGCTACGAGCAGTACTTC.

The chain carries TRBV6-5 and TRBJ1-2; D is perhaps TRBD1 (6 bases). There are 13 residues in the CDR3. The V and J ends lost 5 bases and 3 bases respectively, with 10 bases between them. From germline, CDR1 is MNHEY and CDR2 SVGAGI. DNA for the CDR3: TGTGCCAGCAGTACGACAGGCTACTATGGCTACACCTTC. As protein: CASSTTGYYGYTF.

The rearrangement uses TRBV5-6 and TRBJ2-1; 12 bases match TRBD2. The germline CDR1 and CDR2 sequences are SGHDT and YYEEEE. J lost 6 bases, V lost 4 bases, and 5 bases had no gene match. There are 15 residues in the CDR3. The CDR3 sequence is CASSRRLAGVNEQFF. The CDR3 DNA is TGTGCCAGCAGCCGCAGACTAGCGGGGGTCAATGAGCAGTTCTTC.

This clone appeared a single time. The chain joins TRBV27 to TRBJ1-5; TRBD1 aligns across 7 bases. Looked up from germline, CDR1 is MNHEY and CDR2 is SMNVEV (reference sequence). V trimming: 6 bases; J trimming: 2 bases; junction bases outside the gene matches: 10. The CDR3 sequence is 16 residues long. This CDR3 is CASRQRTGVGNQPQHF. The CDR3 region has the DNA TGTGCCAGCAGACAACGTACAGGGGTGGGCAATCAGCCCCAGCATTTT.

The chain carries TRBV10-1 and TRBJ2-3, with D maybe TRBD1 (6 bases). The CDR3 sequence is 15 residues long. Germline CDR1 WNHNN, CDR2 SYGVQD (reference sequence). The V and J ends lost 0 bases and 3 bases respectively, with 10 bases between them. The DNA for the CDR3 is TGCGCCAGCAGTGAGTCGAGGGGGATGACAGATACGCAGTATTTT. Residues: CASSESRGMTDTQYF.

The chain uses TRBV7-2 and TRBJ1-1; the match to TRBD1 covers 8 bases. The ends lost 4 bases at V and 1 base at J; junction bases unmatched: 5. The CDR3 spans 15 residues. CDR1 is SGHTA, CDR2 FQGNSA, per germline. CDR3 amino acids: CASSSRQGTNTEAFF. In DNA form, the CDR3 reads TGTGCCAGCAGCTCAAGACAGGGGACGAACACTGAAGCTTTCTTT. The full variable domain, completed using reference TRBV7-2 and TRBJ1-1, is GAGVSQSPSNKVTEKGKDVELRCDPISGHTALYWYRQSLGQGLEFLIYFQGNSAPDKSGLPSDRFSAERTGGSVSTLTIQRTQQEDSAVYLCASSSRQGTNTEAFFGQGTRLTVV.